This passage covers 21 T cell receptor beta chains from one sample sequenced in a study of CD8+ T cells in alopecia areata. RNA extraction was followed by reverse transcription into cDNA, which acted as the sequencing template. The assay was immunoSEQ multiplex PCR, and TCRdb's table has in-frame clones only and misses some. The sample has approximately 140,000 clones; 45% to 60% are singletons. Sequencing was done on a sample of CD4+ T cells sorted from blood. The receptor source for this set is a human donor with alopecia areata.

This clone has a handful of counts. CDR3 residues: CSVWGAATGIGELFF. The CDR3 nucleotides are TGCAGCGTCTGGGGGGCCGCGACAGGTATCGGGGAGCTGTTTTTT. V and J are TRBV29-1 and TRBJ2-2, with D perhaps TRBD1 or TRBD2 (6 bases each). Germline lookup yields CDR1 SQVTM and CDR2 ANQGSEA. The germline V and J ends were trimmed by 6 bases and 7 bases, with 21 bases remaining between them. The CDR3 is 15 residues long.

This chain links TRBV20-1 with TRBJ1-1; D is unclear. Trimming pared 0 bases from V and 8 bases from J, leaving 7 bases between. The CDR3 is made up of 11 amino acids. The germline gives CDR1 DFQATT, CDR2 SNEGSKA (reference sequence). CDR3 DNA: TGCAGTGCTAGAGATCGGTTAGAAGCTTTCTTT. Protein product: CSARDRLEAFF.

The rearrangement uses TRBV5-1 and TRBJ2-7; 8 positions agree with TRBD1. Germline trimming cut 0 bases from V and 7 bases from J; bases unmatched to any gene: 9. From germline, CDR1 is SGHRS and CDR2 YFSETQ. The CDR3 has 15 residues. For the CDR3, the DNA is TGCGCCAGCAGCTTGGTACAGGGGGAGATGGTGGAGCAGTACTTC. Protein: CASSLVQGEMVEQYF.

J is TRBJ2-5 and V is TRBV5-1, with 9 nucleotides matching TRBD1. The CDR3 totals 15 residues. The germline gives CDR1 SGHRS, CDR2 YFSETQ. J lost 3 bases, V lost 4 bases, and 7 bases had no gene match. CDR3 sequence reads: CASSRPGQGKETQYF. CDR3 bases: TGCGCCAGCAGCCGGCCCGGACAGGGGAAAGAGACCCAGTACTTC. Looking up the rest from reference TRBV5-1 and TRBJ2-5 gives the full variable domain: KAGVTQTPRYLIKTRGQQVTLSCSPISGHRSVSWYQQTPGQGLQFLFEYFSETQRNKGNFPGRFSGRQFSNSRSEMNVSTLELGDSALYLCASSRPGQGKETQYFGPGTRLLVL.

This sequence joins TRBV6-5 and TRBJ2-7, with TRBD1 matching over 9 bases. V lost 6 bases, J lost 2 bases, and 8 bases stayed unmatched. The CDR3 is 15 amino acids. Germline assignment: CDR1 MNHEY and CDR2 SVGAGI. The CDR3 DNA reads as TGTGCCAGCAGATACGGGACAGGGAGTGCCTACGAGCAGTACTTC. It yields the protein CASRYGTGSAYEQYF.

This clone was detected a few times. The chain recombines TRBV29-1 with TRBJ2-1, with D perhaps matching TRBD2 (6 bases). There are 12 residues in the CDR3. Per the germline V gene, CDR1 is SQVTM and CDR2 is ANQGSEA. Trimming shortened V by 5 bases and J by 10 bases, and 15 bases separated the two germline ends. As DNA, the CDR3 is TGCAGCGTTAAAATACGGGAGTGGGAGCAGTTCTTC. Translating it yields CSVKIREWEQFF.

This clone was counted only a few times. This chain uses TRBV29-1 with TRBJ2-3; D is possibly TRBD1 (5 bases). Per the germline V gene, CDR1 is SQVTM and CDR2 is ANQGSEA. CDR3 length: 14 residues. The V end was cut by 5 bases, the J end by 1 base, with 13 bases between. The CDR3: CSVSVWGGTDTQYF. The CDR3 bases are TGCAGCGTTTCGGTCTGGGGCGGCACAGATACGCAGTATTTT.

This chain joins TRBV7-3 and TRBJ2-3, with 9 nucleotides matching TRBD2. Trimming removed 5 bases from V and 0 bases from J; junction bases left unmatched: 9. The CDR3 runs to 17 residues. Germline V gene lookup returns CDR1 SGHTA and CDR2 FQGTGA. The CDR3 spells CASSAKLAGESTDTQYF. CDR3 DNA sequence: TGTGCCAGCAGCGCCAAACTAGCGGGTGAAAGCACAGATACGCAGTATTTT.

This rearrangement joins TRBV2 to TRBJ2-5; TRBD1 matches 9 bases. J lost 3 bases, V lost 11 bases, and 4 bases had no gene match. Per germline, CDR1 SNHLY and CDR2 FYNNEI. The CDR3 loop spans 12 amino acids. This CDR3 reads CAGRTGEETQYF. The CDR3, as DNA: TGTGCCGGTCGGACAGGGGAAGAGACCCAGTACTTC.

The V call is TRBV7-8, the J call TRBJ2-1, with 11 bases identical to TRBD1. In germline, CDR1 is SGHVS, CDR2 FQNEAQ. The CDR3 loop spans 19 amino acids. V shed 5 bases, J shed 0 bases, and the junction held 12 bases outside the gene matches. The CDR3 loop is CASSPGTGGVHSSYNEQFF. The DNA of the CDR3 is TGTGCCAGCAGCCCCGGGACAGGGGGAGTTCATAGCTCCTACAATGAGCAGTTCTTC.

This clone occurred a few times. The V gene is TRBV30, the J gene TRBJ1-2; maybe TRBD1 (6 bases). In germline, CDR1 is GTSNPN, CDR2 SVGIG (reference sequence). The CDR3 runs 11 residues. As DNA, the CDR3 is TGTGGCGGGGGGCGCGAATATGGCTACACCTTC. This sequence encodes CGGGREYGYTF.

This chain links TRBV5-4 with TRBJ2-5; D not certain. The CDR3 runs 14 residues. V lost 5 bases, J lost 1 base, and 12 bases lay in between. Per germline, CDR1 SGHNT and CDR2 YYREEE (reference sequence). The CDR3 is CASSRPGTQETQYF. CDR3 nucleotide sequence: TGTGCCAGCAGTCGGCCTGGCACCCAAGAGACCCAGTACTTC.

This chain uses TRBV6-5 with TRBJ2-1; maybe TRBD2 (5 bases). V was pared by 10 bases and J by 0 bases, with 13 bases between. CDR3 length equals 14 residues. Germline V CDR1 and CDR2: MNHEY, SVGAGI. CDR3 amino acids: CATGGSGSYNEQFF. The CDR3 coding sequence is TGTGCCACCGGCGGGTCGGGCTCCTACAATGAGCAGTTCTTC.

This clone was counted a few times. The chain joins TRBV5-6 to TRBJ2-5, with unresolved D. Germline CDR1 and CDR2: SGHDT and YYEEEE. This CDR3 has 15 amino acids. V dropped 4 bases and J dropped 1 base, with 14 bases sitting between them. DNA for the CDR3: TGTGCCAGCAGCAAGTTAACGCAAATCCAAGAGACCCAGTACTTC. Its protein is CASSKLTQIQETQYF.

This chain uses TRBV15 with TRBJ1-1; D gene unclear. The CDR3 consists of 14 residues. Trimming took 8 bases from V and 1 from J, leaving 14 bases between them. CDR1 is LNHNV and CDR2 is YYDKDF in the germline V gene (reference sequence). Here the CDR3 reads CATGRGSENTEAFF. Written as DNA, the CDR3 is TGTGCCACCGGCCGGGGAAGTGAGAACACTGAAGCTTTCTTT.

V usage is TRBV5-1 and J usage is TRBJ2-3; tentative D call: TRBD2 (6 bases). This CDR3 has 14 residues. Trimming shortened V by 4 bases and J by 1 base, and 10 bases separated the two germline ends. Germline CDR1 is SGHRS and CDR2 is YFSETQ. Here the CDR3 reads CASSPGTRTDTQYF. The CDR3 region has the DNA TGCGCCAGCAGCCCCGGGACTCGCACAGATACGCAGTATTTT.

The chain links TRBV19 to TRBJ2-7, with D unresolved. Trimming took 6 bases from V and 0 from J, leaving 12 bases between them. There are 14 residues in the CDR3. In germline, CDR1 is LNHDA, CDR2 SQIVND (reference sequence). The CDR3 here is CASRRTDSSYEQYF. The CDR3 DNA reads TGTGCCAGTAGAAGGACCGATAGCTCCTACGAGCAGTACTTC.

The rearrangement uses TRBV27 and TRBJ2-7; D is unresolved. Trimming pared 6 bases from V and 2 bases from J, leaving 17 bases between. The CDR3 contains 15 residues. Per the germline V gene, CDR1 is MNHEY and CDR2 is SMNVEV (reference sequence). CDR3 residues: CASSPPAAAAYEQYF. The CDR3 nucleotides read TGTGCCAGCAGCCCGCCGGCGGCCGCAGCCTACGAGCAGTACTTC.

The J gene is TRBJ1-1, the V gene TRBV7-9; D possibly corresponds to TRBD1 (5 bases). Germline CDR1 is SEHNR and CDR2 is FQNEAQ (reference sequence). V was pared by 4 bases and J by 1 base, with 13 bases between. The CDR3 contains 15 residues. The CDR3 DNA follows: TGTGCCAGCAGCTGGGGCCCAGGCGGGAACACTGAAGCTTTCTTT. Its protein is CASSWGPGGNTEAFF.

The chain uses TRBV29-1 and TRBJ2-2; D perhaps matches TRBD2 (6 bases). CDR1 is SQVTM, CDR2 ANQGSEA, per germline. This CDR3 spans 12 amino acids. Trimming removed 6 bases at V and 4 bases at J, with 9 bases between. CDR3 protein: CSVAGITGELFF. The DNA of the CDR3 is TGCAGCGTGGCGGGGATCACCGGGGAGCTGTTTTTT.

The chain links TRBV5-1 to TRBJ1-4, with a weak D call TRBD1 (6 bases). The CDR3 covers 16 residues. V lost 3 bases and J 5 bases, leaving 17 bases between the germline ends. CDR1 SGHRS and CDR2 YFSETQ come from the germline V gene. CDR3 coding DNA: TGCGCCAGCAGCTCTACGACAGGAGGCCAAAATGAAAAACTGTTTTTT. Its translation is CASSSTTGGQNEKLFF.